These T cell receptor beta chains were read from a single sample in a study of radiation and T cells in renal cell carcinoma. Measured with immunoSEQ multiplex PCR; TCRdb has only the in-frame clones, and not every one. This sample yields roughly 160,000 clones, of which roughly nine tenths are seen a single time; 11% belongs to the top ten. The specimen comprised blood, sampled from a patient whose treatment included radiotherapy and nephrectomy. These receptor sequences come from a woman aged 45-60 years with renal cell carcinoma. Each CDR3 is given with its conserved first and last residue. D genes are given only for firm matches. A row's size may be missing; if present it is once, few, many or a size class.

>TRBJ2-7|TRBV4-3|few|.
TGCGCCAGCAGCCAAGGGTACTCCTACGAGCAGTACTTC
CASSQGYSYEQYF
>TRBJ1-1|TRBV29-1|.|.
TGCAGCGTTGAGGTGGGGGGAACAGCTTTCTTT
CSVEVGGTAFF
>TRBJ2-5|TRBV5-1|.|.
TGCGCCAGCAGCTTCGCGGGGGAGACCCAGTACTTC
CASSFAGETQYF
>TRBJ2-7|TRBV28|.|.
TGTGCCACCATTAGGTTCGGGCCACGGGAGCAGTACTTC
CATIRFGPREQYF
>TRBJ1-2|TRBV5-1|.|.
TGCGCCAGCAGCCCCCGAAGTGACAGCTCCTATGGCTACACCTTC
CASSPRSDSSYGYTF
>TRBJ2-7|TRBV7-2|.|.
TGTGCCAGCAGCTCGGGACTTCTCCCCTACGAGCAGTACTTC
CASSSGLLPYEQYF
>TRBJ1-2|TRBV7-8|.|.
TGTGCCAGCAGCTCGATGTTGGGGGACTATGGCTACACCTTC
CASSSMLGDYGYTF
>TRBJ1-1|TRBV5-6|.|.
TGTGCCAGCAGCCTGCGAGGGAATGAAGCTTTCTTT
CASSLRGNEAFF
>TRBJ1-6|TRBV6-5|.|TRBD1
TGTGCCAGCAGTCCGAATGGACAGGCTTGGCACTTT
CASSPNGQAWHF
>TRBJ2-3|TRBV4-2|.|TRBD2
TGTGCCAGCAGCCGCTCTAGCGGGACCGGCACAGATACGCAGTATTTT
CASSRSSGTGTDTQYF
>TRBJ1-3|TRBV5-4|.|.
TGTGCCAGCAGCCGGAGTGGGGGCAATGGAAACACCATATATTTT
CASSRSGGNGNTIYF
>TRBJ2-6|TRBV2|.|TRBD1
TGTGCCAGCAGTCGGCTCCGGGACAGGGATGGGGCCAACGTCCTGACTTTC
CASSRLRDRDGANVLTF
>TRBJ2-7|TRBV9|.|TRBD2
TGTGCCAGCAGCCTAGGAGAGACTAGCGGGGGCTACGAGCAGTACTTC
CASSLGETSGGYEQYF
>TRBJ2-3|TRBV5-1|.|.
TGCGCCAGCAGCTTGGATCTGGGGCCAGATACGCAGTATTTT
CASSLDLGPDTQYF